Detailed here is one TCR beta chain. The antigen remains undetermined. These data belong to a study of T cell responses to AZD1222 COVID-19 vaccine. Study-wide results and limits: Donor demographics were predominantly white British with a female majority; clonal diversity may be underestimated. As reported, nearly half of all spike-specific TCRs target variant regions that are unmutated. Two AZD1222 doses significantly raised spike-specific TCR breadth and depth over controls. Scientists sampled the repertoires only once the peak T cell response had passed.

The method was immunoSEQ multiplex PCR; TCRdb's version includes in-frame clones alone and lacks a portion of them. The table has approximately 100,000 clones, around nine tenths seen once. The TCR originated in an adult in good health. This specimen was peripheral blood, taken on day 0 of AZD1222 vaccination.

The DNA of the CDR3 is TGTGCCAGCAGCATGGTAGCGGGAGTAGACTACAATGAGCAGTTCTTC. Translating gives CASSMVAGVDYNEQFF. This chain joins TRBV4-2 and TRBJ2-1; TRBD2 matches at 9 bases. V shed 5 bases, J shed 3 bases, and the junction held 8 bases outside the gene matches. The CDR3 totals 16 residues. Germline V gene data show CDR1 as LGHNA and CDR2 as YNFKEQ.